The rows below give T cell receptor beta chains drawn from one sample of a study of identical twins. One entry per CDR3 protein, called by TCRdb with MiXCR from the 5' RACE reads. The profile shows under 500,000 distinct CDR3 sequences, 14% of them singletons. The data also belong to a second study, concerning yellow fever vaccine responses in identical twins.

The sample consisted of CD4+ T cells sorted from blood. These receptors originate from a woman aged 18-35 years in good health. CDR3s include the opening cysteine and the closing phenylalanine or tryptophan. Fields, in order: V gene, J gene, clone size, CDR3 length, CDR3 protein. Expanded clones are given a class, and other clones once, few, many or no size at all.

v_gene: TRBV20-1; j_gene: TRBJ2-2; abundance: few; len: 14; CDR3aa: CSALPGQITGELFF
v_gene: TRBV7-9; j_gene: TRBJ1-1; abundance: -; len: 12; CDR3aa: CASSPVLGGAFF
v_gene: TRBV5-1; j_gene: TRBJ2-1; abundance: -; len: 15; CDR3aa: CASSSRDKSYNEQFF
v_gene: TRBV7-2; j_gene: TRBJ2-5; abundance: -; len: 17; CDR3aa: CASSPTLASGVSETQYF
v_gene: TRBV24-1; j_gene: TRBJ2-2; abundance: -; len: 16; CDR3aa: CATSHPEPGNTGELFF
v_gene: TRBV7-2; j_gene: TRBJ2-7; abundance: -; len: 16; CDR3aa: CASSSGDGGRLGEQYF
v_gene: TRBV5-1; j_gene: TRBJ2-2; abundance: few; len: 18; CDR3aa: CASSPGLAGAPDTGELFF
v_gene: TRBV6-2/TRBV6-3; j_gene: TRBJ2-7; abundance: -; len: 14; CDR3aa: CASSLRDFGYEQYF
v_gene: TRBV7-9; j_gene: TRBJ2-5; abundance: -; len: 15; CDR3aa: CASSPSGGHGETQYF
v_gene: TRBV4-1; j_gene: TRBJ1-2; abundance: -; len: 14; CDR3aa: CASSRDEGNYGYTF
v_gene: TRBV18; j_gene: TRBJ2-7; abundance: -; len: 14; CDR3aa: CASSPRQGAYEQYF
v_gene: TRBV28; j_gene: TRBJ2-3; abundance: -; len: 17; CDR3aa: CASRAWTGGIITDTQYF
v_gene: TRBV28; j_gene: TRBJ2-1; abundance: -; len: 17; CDR3aa: CATMGPIAGGPGLEQFF
v_gene: TRBV12-3/TRBV12-4; j_gene: TRBJ2-7; abundance: few; len: 15; CDR3aa: CASSPSAGGRSEQYF
v_gene: TRBV7-9; j_gene: TRBJ2-1; abundance: -; len: 12; CDR3aa: CASRLEGGEQFF
v_gene: TRBV2; j_gene: TRBJ2-1; abundance: few; len: 14; CDR3aa: CASKTSGSVHEQFF
v_gene: TRBV5-4; j_gene: TRBJ1-4; abundance: -; len: 15; CDR3aa: CASSSDRSSNEKLFF
v_gene: TRBV19; j_gene: TRBJ2-2; abundance: -; len: 14; CDR3aa: CASRPQGETGELFF
v_gene: TRBV7-9; j_gene: TRBJ2-2; abundance: few; len: 16; CDR3aa: CASSLAGAGKTGELFF
v_gene: TRBV7-2; j_gene: TRBJ2-7; abundance: few; len: 14; CDR3aa: CASSPGLARYEQYF
v_gene: TRBV12-3/TRBV12-4; j_gene: TRBJ1-5; abundance: many; len: 16; CDR3aa: CASSWGRDRAYQPQHF
v_gene: TRBV24-1; j_gene: TRBJ2-2; abundance: few; len: 16; CDR3aa: CATSDLTRARTGELFF
v_gene: TRBV5-1; j_gene: TRBJ2-5; abundance: -; len: 12; CDR3aa: CASSWDLKTQYF
v_gene: TRBV7-2; j_gene: TRBJ2-7; abundance: few; len: 13; CDR3aa: CASKTSPQGEQYF
v_gene: TRBV3-1; j_gene: TRBJ2-1; abundance: -; len: 15; CDR3aa: CASSPPGTGRNEQFF
v_gene: TRBV7-2; j_gene: TRBJ2-1; abundance: few; len: 16; CDR3aa: CASSLSLAGFYNEQFF
v_gene: TRBV12-3/TRBV12-4; j_gene: TRBJ2-1; abundance: few; len: 16; CDR3aa: CASSDDLAAIYNEQFF
v_gene: TRBV9; j_gene: TRBJ1-4; abundance: many; len: 18; CDR3aa: CASSVSPRAGGGNEKLFF
v_gene: TRBV5-1; j_gene: TRBJ2-1; abundance: -; len: 15; CDR3aa: CASSLPSGVRDEQFF
v_gene: TRBV6-5; j_gene: TRBJ1-2; abundance: -; len: 15; CDR3aa: CASSYGTGAYYGYTF
v_gene: TRBV25-1; j_gene: TRBJ2-7; abundance: few; len: 15; CDR3aa: CASSEPGDKSYEQYF
v_gene: TRBV5-1; j_gene: TRBJ1-6; abundance: -; len: 15; CDR3aa: CASTSSGTEGSPLHF
v_gene: TRBV29-1; j_gene: TRBJ2-4; abundance: few; len: 14; CDR3aa: CSVGGGTGRDIQYF
v_gene: TRBV7-9; j_gene: TRBJ2-2; abundance: few; len: 12; CDR3aa: CASSFLEGELFF
v_gene: TRBV6-1; j_gene: TRBJ2-1; abundance: -; len: 12; CDR3aa: CASSKAGTQQFF
v_gene: TRBV4-2; j_gene: TRBJ2-7; abundance: -; len: 16; CDR3aa: CASSRTGGSFAYEQYF
v_gene: TRBV29-1; j_gene: TRBJ2-5; abundance: many; len: 13; CDR3aa: CSGPVEGGETQYF
v_gene: TRBV5-1; j_gene: TRBJ2-6; abundance: many; len: 15; CDR3aa: CASSSGTSGANVLTF
v_gene: TRBV6-1; j_gene: TRBJ2-7; abundance: -; len: 15; CDR3aa: CASRLTGTGPYEQYF
v_gene: TRBV9; j_gene: TRBJ1-6; abundance: few; len: 13; CDR3aa: CASSRSTGSPLHF
v_gene: TRBV18; j_gene: TRBJ2-5; abundance: many; len: 12; CDR3aa: CASSPYQETQYF
v_gene: TRBV24-1; j_gene: TRBJ2-2; abundance: few; len: 15; CDR3aa: CATSDLDRNTGELFF
v_gene: TRBV5-1; j_gene: TRBJ2-1; abundance: few; len: 16; CDR3aa: CASSLLLGISYNEQFF
v_gene: TRBV3-1; j_gene: TRBJ2-7; abundance: -; len: 15; CDR3aa: CASSQISGTGAEQYF
v_gene: TRBV14; j_gene: TRBJ2-1; abundance: -; len: 18; CDR3aa: CASSHPSGGGPPRREQFF
v_gene: TRBV27; j_gene: TRBJ2-3; abundance: -; len: 17; CDR3aa: CASSLYYGLGSTDTQYF
v_gene: TRBV10-3; j_gene: TRBJ1-1; abundance: -; len: 13; CDR3aa: CAISPTPDTAAFF
v_gene: TRBV12-3/TRBV12-4; j_gene: TRBJ2-1; abundance: -; len: 18; CDR3aa: CASRRGQGTSGSYNEQFF
v_gene: TRBV6-6; j_gene: TRBJ1-4; abundance: many; len: 13; CDR3aa: CASSGDRGEKLFF
v_gene: TRBV3-1; j_gene: TRBJ2-7; abundance: -; len: 15; CDR3aa: CASSPPGRTHYEQYF
v_gene: TRBV12-3/TRBV12-4; j_gene: TRBJ2-7; abundance: -; len: 13; CDR3aa: CASSSIPTYEQYF
v_gene: TRBV6-1; j_gene: TRBJ2-7; abundance: few; len: 17; CDR3aa: CASLNRPGAASVGEQYF